A single sample is the source of the 15 T cell receptor beta chains below, sequenced in a study. Cells sorted as Tregs were CD4+, CD25+ and CD127-/low. TCRdb called the 5' RACE reads again in MiXCR, with one record for every CDR3 protein. Among 34,000 or so distinct CDR3 sequences listed, more than 20% were seen once. Sequencing used tumor-infiltrating Tregs sorted from the breast tumor. The receptor set was obtained from a female donor with breast cancer.

This clonotype occurred many times. The chain is built from TRBV5-1 and TRBJ1-1; D is uncertain. This CDR3 contains 14 residues. The germline gives CDR1 SGHRS, CDR2 YFSETQ. V dropped 0 bases and J dropped 1 base, with 7 bases sitting between them. The CDR3 sequence is CASSLVLRNTEAFF. The CDR3, as DNA: TGCGCCAGCAGCTTGGTACTGAGGAACACTGAAGCTTTCTTT.

This clonotype was observed many times. The CDR3 loop reads CASSQDAGGTGYYEQYF. CDR3 nucleotides: TGTGCCAGCAGCCAAGATGCTGGCGGGACAGGGTACTACGAGCAGTACTTC. The chain uses TRBV3-1 and TRBJ2-7; TRBD1 matches at 9 bases. The CDR3 is made up of 17 amino acids. Per germline, CDR1 LGHDT and CDR2 YNNKEL (reference sequence). Trimming at V came to 0 bases and at J to 3 bases, leaving 9 bases not matched to a gene.

The chain links TRBV15 to TRBJ2-1; the D call may be TRBD1 or TRBD2 (5 bases each). V was pared by 8 bases and J by 2 bases, with 16 bases between. Germline CDR1 is LNHNV and CDR2 is YYDKDF (reference sequence). The length of the CDR3 is 15 residues. The CDR3 reads CATWGWPNAYNEQFF. CDR3 bases: TGTGCCACCTGGGGGTGGCCTAACGCCTACAATGAGCAGTTCTTC.

Many counts were recorded for this clonotype. The chain links TRBV3-1 to TRBJ2-4, with a weak D call TRBD2 (7 bases). The germline V and J ends were trimmed by 4 bases and 3 bases, with 13 bases remaining between them. The CDR3 has 15 residues. In germline, CDR1 is LGHDT, CDR2 YNNKEL (reference sequence). The CDR3: CASSPAGEGKNIQYF. CDR3 nucleotide sequence: TGTGCCAGCAGCCCCGCAGGGGAGGGCAAAAACATTCAGTACTTC.

About this clonotype itself: A much larger clone differs from this one at a single base, so this may be a read error. V and J are TRBV7-9 and TRBJ1-3; TRBD1 agrees at 9 bases. Germline-derived CDR1 and CDR2 are SEHNR and FQNEAQ (reference sequence). Trimming removed 6 bases from V and 9 bases from J; junction bases left unmatched: 15. This CDR3 region has 16 residues. Here the CDR3 reads CASSRGTGGTKSTIYF. CDR3 coding DNA: TGTGCCAGCAGTCGTGGTACAGGGGGCACGAAAAGCACCATATATTTT.

This clonotype has at least ten counts. CDR3 sequence: CASSIGQALSYEQYF. CDR3 DNA: TGCGCCAGCAGCATCGGACAGGCGCTCTCCTACGAGCAGTACTTC. This chain uses TRBV5-1 with TRBJ2-7, with 7 bases lining up with TRBD1. V lost 4 bases and J lost 0; bases outside the gene matches: 7. Germline V gene lookup returns CDR1 SGHRS and CDR2 YFSETQ. CDR3 length: 15 residues.

This clonotype came up many times. The rearrangement uses TRBV6-1 and TRBJ2-7, with 10 positions matching TRBD2. V lost 4 bases, J lost 6 bases, and 6 bases stayed unmatched. CDR3 length: 14 amino acids. The germline gives CDR1 MNHNS, CDR2 SASEGT. The CDR3 here is CASSVLAGEGEQYF. CDR3 in DNA: TGTGCCAGCAGTGTCCTAGCGGGAGAGGGCGAGCAGTACTTC.

This clonotype has just one count. The junction differs from germline at one of its ends, possibly a read error. The chain is built from TRBV9 and TRBJ2-3; 14 bases align to TRBD2. This CDR3 spans 16 amino acids. Germline CDR1 SGDLS, CDR2 YYNGEE. CDR3 coding DNA: TGTGCCAGCAGCGTTCGACTAGCGGGAGGGGTAGATGCGCAGTATTTT. Translating it yields CASSVRLAGGVDAQYF.

This clonotype was picked up many times. This sequence joins TRBV9 and TRBJ2-1, with a weak D call TRBD1 (5 bases). Trimming pared 0 bases from V and 4 bases from J, leaving 14 bases between. Germline CDR1 and CDR2: SGDLS and YYNGEE. This CDR3 region has 16 residues. CDR3 sequence: CASSVEPWRTYNEQFF. CDR3 sequence (DNA): TGTGCCAGCAGCGTAGAGCCCTGGCGGACATACAATGAGCAGTTCTTC.

This clonotype appeared a few times. The chain recombines TRBV2 with TRBJ1-2, with D unclear. V was clipped by 7 bases and J by 5 bases, with 17 bases between them. The germline CDR1 and CDR2 sequences are SNHLY and FYNNEI. The CDR3 covers 14 residues. CDR3 sequence (DNA): TGTGCCAGCACCCGCAGTCAGTGGGCGTATGGCTACACCTTC. Translated, it gives CASTRSQWAYGYTF. Filled out from reference TRBV2 and TRBJ1-2, the complete variable domain reads EPEVTQTPSHQVTQMGQEVILRCVPISNHLYFYWYRQILGQKVEFLVSFYNNEISEKSEIFDDQFSVERPDGSNFTLKIRSTKLEDSAMYFCASTRSQWAYGYTFGSGTRLTVV.

The CDR3 region is CASRDRFYNSPLHF. The CDR3 coding sequence is TGTGCCAGCAGGGACAGGTTCTATAATTCACCCCTCCACTTT. The chain couples TRBV12-3 or TRBV12-4 to TRBJ1-6, with TRBD1 matching 7 bases. The CDR3 covers 14 residues. V shed 6 bases, J shed 3 bases, and the junction held 2 bases outside the gene matches.

This clonotype occurred many times. The chain carries TRBV3-1 and TRBJ1-1; 9 nucleotides align to TRBD1. The CDR3 contains 13 residues. Per the germline V gene, CDR1 is LGHDT and CDR2 is YNNKEL (reference sequence). The ends lost 4 bases at V and 5 bases at J; junction bases unmatched: 2. The CDR3 sequence: CASSLDRGTEAFF. CDR3 nucleotide sequence: TGTGCCAGCAGCCTCGACAGGGGGACTGAAGCTTTCTTT. Using reference TRBV3-1 and TRBJ1-1 for the parts outside the CDR3, the full variable domain is DTAVSQTPKYLVTQMGNDKSIKCEQNLGHDTMYWYKQDSKKFLKIMFSYNNKELIINETVPNRFSPKSPDKAHLNLHINSLELGDSAVYFCASSLDRGTEAFFGQGTRLTVV.

This clonotype was seen ten or more times. V and J are TRBV20-1 and TRBJ2-1, with D uncertain. V was cut by 6 bases and J by 4 bases, with 13 bases left in between. The germline V gene has CDR1 DFQATT and CDR2 SNEGSKA (reference sequence). The CDR3 covers 13 residues. CDR3 residues: CSAGVVRYNEQFF. The CDR3 DNA is TGCAGTGCAGGAGTAGTGAGGTACAATGAGCAGTTCTTC.

This clonotype was counted a single time. The chain combines TRBV14 with TRBJ2-1; D uncertain. V shed 0 bases and J shed 0 bases, with 9 bases lying between them. CDR3 length: 16 residues. CDR1 and CDR2 from the germline V gene are SGHDN and FVKESK. As DNA, the CDR3 is TGTGCCAGCAGCCAAGATTTAGGGATCTCCTACAATGAGCAGTTCTTC. Translating it yields CASSQDLGISYNEQFF.

As concerns this clonotype: This could be a read error, since a much larger clone is one nucleotide away. This chain connects TRBV29-1 to TRBJ1-3; D unresolved. The CDR3 consists of 14 residues. Per the germline V gene, CDR1 is SQVTM and CDR2 is ANQGSEA. Trimming cost V 7 bases and J 0 bases, with 13 bases left between them. The CDR3 coding sequence is TGCAGCGCTGAGGGTCCGGACTCTGGAAACACCATATATTTT. Amino acids: CSAEGPDSGNTIYF.